This T cell receptor (beta chain) was observed in a study of cytotoxic CD8 clonotypes in ibrutinib-treated CLL. At the level of the study: Responses: roughly 24 partial, 2 complete; after median approximately six years, about 15 stayed remitted, approximately twelve progressed. General study findings and limits: Clonality showed a rise at ibrutinib response that reversed toward baseline at progression.

From cryopreserved PBMCs came around 2 micrograms of genomic DNA used for TCR beta libraries. The CDR3 is made up of 11 amino acids. Germline CDR1 MNHEY, CDR2 SMNVEV (reference sequence). Trimming shortened V by 5 bases and J by 1 base, and 2 bases separated the two germline ends. As for this clone: Its antigen is unknown.

The method was immunoSEQ multiplex PCR; TCRdb's version includes in-frame clones alone and lacks a portion of them. This sample carries around 300,000 clones, almost 80% of them seen once, and the ten largest clones take 5% to 7%. The origin of this receptor is a human donor with chronic lymphocytic leukemia. V is TRBV27 and J is TRBJ1-2; no clear D gene. The specimen was PBMCs, collected before ibrutinib treatment. Here the CDR3 DNA reads TGTGCCAGCAGTAATAACTATGGCTACACCTTC. This encodes CASSNNYGYTF.